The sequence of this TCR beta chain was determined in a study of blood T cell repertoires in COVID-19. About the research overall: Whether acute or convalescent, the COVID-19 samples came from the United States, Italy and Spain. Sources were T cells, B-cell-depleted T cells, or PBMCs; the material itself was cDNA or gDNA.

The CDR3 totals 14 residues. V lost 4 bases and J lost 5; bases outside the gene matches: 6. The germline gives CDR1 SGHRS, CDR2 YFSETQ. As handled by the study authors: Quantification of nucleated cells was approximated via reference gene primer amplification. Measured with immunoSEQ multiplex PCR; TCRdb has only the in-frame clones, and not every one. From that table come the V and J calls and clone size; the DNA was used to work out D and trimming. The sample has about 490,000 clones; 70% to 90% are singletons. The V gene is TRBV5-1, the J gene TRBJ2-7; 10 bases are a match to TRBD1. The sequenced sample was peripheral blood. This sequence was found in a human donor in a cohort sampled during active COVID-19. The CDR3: CASSDRTGGNEQYF. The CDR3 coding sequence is TGCGCCAGCAGCGACCGGACAGGGGGGAACGAGCAGTACTTC. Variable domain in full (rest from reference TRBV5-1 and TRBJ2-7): KAGVTQTPRYLIKTRGQQVTLSCSPISGHRSVSWYQQTPGQGLQFLFEYFSETQRNKGNFPGRFSGRQFSNSRSEMNVSTLELGDSALYLCASSDRTGGNEQYFGPGTRLTVT.